The 29 T cell receptor beta chains below were found in one sample sequenced in a study of tumor and adjacent non-tumor tissue in lung cancer. TCRbeta libraries were built with three rounds of nested PCR, modified from ARM-PCR. One entry per CDR3 protein, called by TCRdb with MiXCR from the multiplex PCR reads. The sample consists of approximately 120,000 distinct CDR3 sequences, roughly 80% of them appearing once. This sample's RNA came from whole unsorted tissue. The specimen sequenced was lung tumor tissue. These receptors all stem from a woman aged 55-70 years with non-small cell lung cancer.

There are many counts of this clonotype. The rearrangement joins TRBV6-2 or TRBV6-3 to TRBJ2-7; D assignment may be TRBD1 or TRBD2 (5 bases each). V lost 2 bases and J lost 0, with 11 bases in between. Germline CDR1 MNHEY, CDR2 SVGEGT. This CDR3 region has 15 residues. The CDR3 loop reads CASSYRSGSSYEQYF. CDR3 in DNA: TGTGCCAGCAGTTACCGGTCAGGGAGCTCCTACGAGCAGTACTTC.

This clonotype was recorded at least ten times. The chain links TRBV30 to TRBJ2-3; possibly TRBD1 or TRBD2 for D (5 bases each). Deletions cut 2 bases from V and 0 bases from J, with 6 bases between. The germline CDR1 and CDR2 sequences are GTSNPN and SVGIG (reference sequence). The length of the CDR3 is 13 residues. The CDR3 bases are TGTGCCTGGAGTCGGGACAGCACAGATACGCAGTATTTT. Its translation: CAWSRDSTDTQYF.

The V gene is TRBV20-1, the J gene TRBJ1-2; D possibly corresponds to TRBD1 (5 bases). The length of the CDR3 is 16 residues. Trimming removed 1 base at V and 1 base at J, with 16 bases between. The germline gives CDR1 DFQATT, CDR2 SNEGSKA (reference sequence). CDR3 region: CSARALTGFNNYGYTF. In nucleotides, the CDR3 is TGCAGTGCTAGAGCCCTTACAGGCTTCAATAACTATGGCTACACCTTC.

Worth noting for this clonotype: The junction shows a germline mismatch at one end, possibly a read error. The CDR3 loop reads CDSSRGWGPYEQYF. CDR3 bases: TGTGACAGCAGCAGAGGATGGGGACCTTACGAGCAGTACTTT. The chain links TRBV6-2 or TRBV6-3 to TRBJ2-7, with D possibly being TRBD1 or TRBD2 (5 bases each). Germline CDR1 reads MNHEY; CDR2 reads SVGEGT. This CDR3 region has 14 residues.

This clonotype showed up just once. One end of the junction varies from germline; a read error may be responsible. The DNA for the CDR3 is TGCACCAGCAGACAAGATCGCGATGGCTACACCTTC. Amino acid sequence: CTSRQDRDGYTF. The gene calls are TRBV4-3 and TRBJ1-2, with unresolved D. The CDR3 covers 12 residues. CDR1 is LGHNA and CDR2 is YSLEER in the germline V gene.

The rearrangement uses TRBV6-5 and TRBJ1-1; TRBD1 might be the D (5 bases). The germline V and J ends were trimmed by 7 bases and 13 bases, with 25 bases remaining between them. The CDR3 is made up of 14 amino acids. Germline-derived CDR1 and CDR2 are MNHEY and SVGAGI. CDR3: CASTSGNRNTGVFF. The CDR3 DNA follows: TGTGCCAGCACCTCAGGGAATCGGAACACTGGAGTTTTCTTT.

Worth noting for this clonotype: A much bigger clone sits one base away, suggesting this may be a read error. This rearrangement joins TRBV29-1 to TRBJ2-1, with 9 bases lining up with TRBD2. CDR1 SQVTM and CDR2 ANQGSEA come from the germline V gene. V shed 5 bases and J 10 bases; nucleotides not matched to a gene: 9. The CDR3 totals 13 residues. The CDR3 spells CSVQRGAAKEQFF. The CDR3 DNA follows: TGCAGCGTTCAGCGGGGGGCCGCGAAGGAGCAGTTCTTC.

Points on this clonotype: A much larger clone lies one base from this, so it may be a read error. The rearrangement joins TRBV6-1 to TRBJ2-1, with TRBD2 matching over 10 bases. This CDR3 region has 16 residues. Germline CDR1 reads MNHNS; CDR2 reads SASEGT. In DNA, the CDR3 is TGTGCCAGCAATGAAGCGACGGCTAGCGGGAGTGGAGAGCAGTTCTTC. This encodes CASNEATASGSGEQFF.

With respect to this clonotype: Mismatch with germline at one junction end may stem from a read error. The chain uses TRBV12-3 or TRBV12-4 and TRBJ1-6; a weak D match, TRBD1 (6 bases). The CDR3 consists of 20 residues. CDR3 amino acids: CASPPSNPGEGISGNSPIHF. The CDR3 coding sequence is TGTGCCAGCCCCCCTTCTAACCCAGGGGAGGGTATATCGGGGAATTCACCCATCCACTTT.

This clonotype qualifies as medium-sized. The J gene is TRBJ2-1, the V gene TRBV10-1; D remains unclear. This CDR3 is built from 12 residues. Trimming took 6 bases from V and 4 from J, leaving 7 bases between them. Germline V gene data show CDR1 as WNHNN and CDR2 as SYGVQD (reference sequence). The chain's CDR3 is CASRGSYNEQFF. The CDR3 nucleotides read TGCGCCAGCAGGGGAAGTTACAATGAGCAGTTCTTC.

In its sample, this clonotype was seen once. One junction end disagrees with the germline gene, perhaps due to a read error. The rearrangement uses TRBV12-3 or TRBV12-4 and TRBJ2-1, with 9 bases aligning to TRBD1. The CDR3 length is 16 residues. CDR3 sequence (DNA): TGTGCCTGCAGTTCTGACAGGGGGGGGGTGGTCGATGATCAGTTCTTT. Translating it yields CACSSDRGGVVDDQFF.

Worth noting for this clonotype: A single base separates this from a much larger clone, so it may be a read error. V usage is TRBV6-2 or TRBV6-3 and J usage is TRBJ2-5, with a possible D match to TRBD1 (5 bases). The CDR3 sequence is 15 residues long. Germline V CDR1 and CDR2: MNHEY, SVGEGT. The CDR3 DNA reads as TGTGCCGGCAGCCAGATCGACAGACCTCAAGAGACCCAGTACTTC. Its translation: CAGSQIDRPQETQYF.

The V and J genes are TRBV4-2 and TRBJ2-5; D may be TRBD1 (6 bases). V shed 8 bases and J shed 3 bases, with 19 bases lying between them. The CDR3 is 15 amino acids. The germline V gene has CDR1 LGHNA and CDR2 YNFKEQ. The chain's CDR3 is CASGPRQGREETQYF. The CDR3 DNA follows: TGTGCCAGCGGCCCCCGGCAGGGGCGGGAAGAGACCCAGTACTTC.

As to this clonotype: A much larger clone lies a single base off, so this may be a read error. CDR3 sequence: CASSLELAGEIAKNIQYF. CDR3 sequence (DNA): TGTGCCAGCAGCTTGGAACTAGCGGGAGAGATAGCCAAAAACATTCAGTACTTC. The chain uses TRBV5-4 and TRBJ2-4, with TRBD2 matching 11 bases. In germline, CDR1 is SGHNT, CDR2 YYREEE (reference sequence). V lost 0 bases, J lost 0 bases, and 5 bases stayed unmatched. CDR3 length: 18 amino acids.

This clonotype showed up just a few times. The rearrangement links TRBV28 to TRBJ2-4; tentatively, D is TRBD2 (6 bases). This CDR3 spans 17 amino acids. Germline CDR1 reads MDHEN; CDR2 reads SYDVKM. V was clipped by 5 bases and J by 1 base, with 18 bases between them. The CDR3 here is CASSSPQRGLAKNIQYF. The CDR3 coding sequence is TGTGCCAGCAGTAGTCCACAGAGGGGACTCGCCAAAAACATTCAGTACTTC.

To note about this clonotype: This clone may be a read error of a much larger clone one base away. The CDR3 loop is CASMTKVSGNTIYF. The DNA for the CDR3 is TGTGCCAGCATGACTAAAGTCTCTGGAAACACCATATATTTT. The V call is TRBV6-5, the J call TRBJ1-3; no reliable D call. Germline CDR1 and CDR2: MNHEY and SVGAGI. With 7 bases removed from V and 0 bases from J, the gap between germline ends came to 10 bases. The CDR3 is 14 amino acids.

The chain joins TRBV7-9 to TRBJ2-3; D remains unclear. The V gene lost 3 bases and the J gene lost 3 bases, with 13 bases spanning the gap. The germline V gene has CDR1 SEHNR and CDR2 FQNEAQ (reference sequence). The CDR3 sequence is 15 residues long. DNA of the CDR3: TGTGCCAGCAGCTTCGTGGCGGTGGGTACAGATACGCAGTATTTT. Translation gives CASSFVAVGTDTQYF.

Points on this clonotype: This may be a read error: a much more frequent sequence differs by one nucleotide. In DNA, the CDR3 is TGTGCCATCAGGCCAGCGGGAGACTCAGGGGGGCAGTACTTC. Amino acids: CAIRPAGDSGGQYF. The chain joins TRBV10-3 to TRBJ2-7; D is possibly TRBD2 (8 bases). Per the germline V gene, CDR1 is ENHRY and CDR2 is SYGVKD. There are 14 residues in the CDR3. The ends were cut back, 6 bases at V and 9 bases at J, with 21 bases in the middle.

Turning to this clonotype: A junction end diverges from the germline sequence, so it may reflect a read error. J is TRBJ2-1 and V is TRBV20-1; weak D call: TRBD2 (6 bases). From germline, CDR1 is DFQATT and CDR2 SNEGSKA (reference sequence). This CDR3 spans 15 amino acids. CDR3 loop: CSASLRERSYNELFF. In DNA, the CDR3 is TGCAGTGCTAGCCTCCGGGAGAGGTCCTACAATGAGCTGTTCTTC.

About this clonotype itself: Given a much more abundant clone one base away, this may be a read error. This chain connects TRBV6-5 to TRBJ1-5; TRBD1 matches at 8 bases. Trimming cost V 4 bases and J 3 bases; bases outside gene matches: 20. The CDR3 sequence is 20 residues long. The germline CDR1 and CDR2 sequences are MNHEY and SVGAGI. The CDR3: CASSCIRRGTGFSNNQPQHF. The CDR3 nucleotides read TGTGCCAGCAGTTGCATTCGCAGGGGGACAGGATTTTCTAACAATCAGCCCCAGCATTTT.

At least ten counts were recorded for this clonotype. The chain combines TRBV20-1 with TRBJ2-3; 10 nucleotides align to TRBD2. Trimming removed 5 bases from V and 5 bases from J; junction bases left unmatched: 10. Germline CDR1 and CDR2: DFQATT and SNEGSKA (reference sequence). CDR3 length equals 15 residues. The CDR3, as DNA: TGCAGTGCTGTCCCCCTAGCGGGAGCGGTAGATACGCAGTATTTT. Amino acids: CSAVPLAGAVDTQYF.

This clonotype showed up just a few times. J is TRBJ2-6 and V is TRBV5-5, with 7 nucleotides matching TRBD1. V was pared by 2 bases and J by 2 bases, with 7 bases of the junction left unmatched. The CDR3 contains 17 residues. Germline V gene sequence: CDR1 SGHKS, CDR2 YYEKEE (reference sequence). This CDR3 reads CASSFQGVNTGANVLTF. CDR3 DNA sequence: TGTGCCAGCAGCTTCCAGGGGGTAAATACTGGGGCCAACGTCCTGACTTTC. Based on the CDR3 plus reference TRBV5-5 and TRBJ2-6, the full variable domain is DAGVTQSPTHLIKTRGQQVTLRCSPISGHKSVSWYQQVLGQGPQFIFQYYEKEERGRGNFPDRFSARQFPNYSSELNVNALLLGDSALYLCASSFQGVNTGANVLTFGAGSRLTVL.

The chain has TRBV28 and TRBJ1-5, with D possibly being TRBD1 (6 bases). Trimming shortened V by 2 bases and J by 0 bases, and 14 bases separated the two germline ends. CDR1 and CDR2 from the germline V gene are MDHEN and SYDVKM. This CDR3 has 17 amino acids. The CDR3 DNA follows: TGTGCCAGCAGTTTAACCGAAGGGGGGGTTAGCAATCAGCCCCAGCATTTT. The encoded protein is CASSLTEGGVSNQPQHF.

Regarding this clonotype: The junction departs from the called germline gene at one end, perhaps through a read error. The J gene is TRBJ1-2, the V gene TRBV11-2; D uncertain. This CDR3 is 15 amino acids long. Per the germline V gene, CDR1 is SGHAT and CDR2 is FQNNGV. The CDR3 region is CASILEAGGRFGYTF. DNA of the CDR3: TGTGCCAGCATCTTAGAGGCCGGAGGGCGGTTTGGCTACACCTTC.

As concerns this clonotype: A junction boundary mismatches the germline segment, possibly from a read error. The genes are TRBV11-1 and TRBJ2-7, with D tentatively TRBD1 (5 bases). Germline V gene sequence: CDR1 SGHAT, CDR2 FQDESV (reference sequence). The CDR3 sequence is 12 residues long. CDR3 protein: CASSHDRYEQYF. The CDR3 DNA sequence: TGTGCCAGCAGCCACGACAGATACGAGCAGTACTTT.

This chain uses TRBV6-5 with TRBJ1-1, with 7 bases identical to TRBD1. The CDR3 consists of 13 residues. From germline, CDR1 is MNHEY and CDR2 SVGAGI. The CDR3 loop is CISAVDRDAEAFF. CDR3 coding DNA: TGTATCAGCGCTGTCGACAGGGATGCTGAAGCTTTCTTT.

This clonotype was counted between two and nine times. Given a much more abundant clone one base away, this may be a read error. The CDR3 protein is CSARVAAMWEEAQYF. The DNA for the CDR3 is TGCAGTGCTAGAGTTGCGGCCATGTGGGAAGAGGCCCAGTACTTC. This chain links TRBV20-1 with TRBJ2-5; D call uncertain. CDR3 size: 15 residues. CDR1 and CDR2 from the germline V gene are DFQATT and SNEGSKA (reference sequence).

As to this clonotype: This sequence may be a read error, since a much larger clone differs from it by one base. The chain couples TRBV20-1 to TRBJ1-2, with D possibly TRBD1 on 5 matching bases. The length of the CDR3 is 20 residues. The V gene lost 2 bases and the J gene lost 1 base, with 29 bases spanning the gap. The germline V gene has CDR1 DFQATT and CDR2 SNEGSKA (reference sequence). The CDR3 sequence: CSARPAQGTPQFLLNYGYTF. In nucleotides, the CDR3 is TGCAGTGCTAGACCAGCTCAGGGAACCCCACAATTCCTCCTTAACTATGGCTACACCTTC.

This clonotype was found a few times. The chain employs TRBV11-2 and TRBJ1-5; 8 bases map to TRBD1. The V gene's germline CDR1 is SGHAT and CDR2 FQNNGV. V lost 10 bases, J lost 6 bases, and 8 bases stayed unmatched. This CDR3 is built from 13 residues. The DNA of the CDR3 is TGTGCCATCCCCCGTGACAGGGGTCAGCCCCAGCATTTT. Translated, it gives CAIPRDRGQPQHF. The variable domain in full, with the rest retrieved from reference TRBV11-2 and TRBJ1-5, is EAGVAQSPRYKIIEKRQSVAFWCNPISGHATLYWYQQILGQGPKLLIQFQNNGVVDDSQLPKDRFSAERLKGVDSTLKIQPAKLEDSAVYLCAIPRDRGQPQHFGDGTRLSIL.